Reported below is one T cell receptor beta chain. What this receptor recognizes is not known. The sample holds no much larger clone one base away, and base qualities are not on file. The germline V end is reduced by 5 bases and the J end by 2 bases; junction bases left unmatched: 5. The cysteine opens and the phenylalanine closes a CDR3 of 14 amino acids. Only the CDR3 DNA is retained, 42 bases long and in frame from the first base. Based on the germline V gene, the CDR1 and CDR2 sequences are SGHAT and FQNNGV. To sequence the TCRbeta CDR3 region, genomic DNA was isolated from the sorted cells. TCRbeta CDR3 regions were sequenced using the immunoSEQ Assay. The immuneACCESS repertoire file appears here via TCRdb, limited to in-frame rearrangements. These files lack a portion of the clones; in checked studies, under half of the deficit traces to unresolved V genes, and the cause of the others is not known. This sample has approximately 100,000 clones in its table, and approximately 90% of those were observed once. The ten largest clones add up to around 0.47% of the sample.

Patients with autoimmune disease history or receiving systemic immunosuppression were excluded from the trial. In every dose cohort, peripheral blood was drawn for TCR sequencing at baseline, cycle 4 day 1, and cycle 7 day 1. Samples came from an open-label, multicenter, first-in-human phase I dose-escalation trial of ivuxolimab. Adults with locally advanced or metastatic head and neck squamous cell, hepatocellular, melanoma or renal cell carcinoma were enrolled in the trial. Before TCR sequencing, CD4+ T cells and CD8+ T cells from peripheral blood were sorted into separate populations. The data originate from a study of OX40 agonist ivuxolimab in advanced cancers. A note on the overall study: Ivuxolimab was a fully human IgG2 agonistic monoclonal antibody targeting the costimulatory receptor OX40 (CD134). Intravenous ivuxolimab was administered to patients every 2 weeks at six dose levels: 0.01, 0.1, 0.3, 1.5, 3 and 10 mg/kg. Among the roughly 50 dose-escalation patients, approximately 20 had hepatocellular carcinoma, approximately 15 melanoma, 9 renal cell carcinoma and 9 head and neck cancer. The dose-escalation cohort was over 70% male with a mean age of about 58 years, ranging from roughly 23 to 90. Prior anti-PD-1, anti-PD-L1 or anti-CTLA-4 therapy was permitted, and checkpoint inhibitors had been received by about 44% of dose-escalation patients. Partial responses occurred in three dose-escalation patients, of whom one had hepatocellular carcinoma and two had cutaneous melanoma. Peripheral TCRbeta sequencing aimed to test whether ivuxolimab altered TCR sequence diversity and caused clonal T-cell expansion. The paper covers the monotherapy dose-escalation part of the phase I ivuxolimab trial, which included N ≈ 52 patients. Here is what the overall study found, with its caveats: On average, CD8+ T cells showed more expanded clones than CD4+ T cells after ivuxolimab. At doses of 0.1 to 3.0 mg/kg, clonal expansion of both CD4+ and CD8+ T cells in blood was seen between baseline and week 6. The antigen specificity of the peripheral T cells that underwent clonal expansion was not determined. In the 0.1-3.0 mg/kg groups, partial responders had among the lowest normalized peripheral clonal expansion, particularly in CD8+ T cells. Low levels of normalized T-cell clonal expansion were also shown by some nonresponding patients.

This specimen consisted of CD4+ or CD8+ T cells sorted from blood, obtained in a trial of the OX40 agonist ivuxolimab. The chain is made from TRBV11-2 and TRBJ2-5; TRBD2 fits 7 bases in the junction. The TCR originated in an adult with an advanced solid tumor such as melanoma, head and neck, liver or kidney cancer. The DNA is as follows: TGTGCCAGCAGCGTCGGGACTATGCAAGAGACCCAGTACTTC. This yields the protein CASSVGTMQETQYF.